The T cell receptor beta chain described here comes from a study of shared clonotypes between healthy human individuals. Here immunoSEQ multiplex PCR was the method, and the copy in TCRdb shows in-frame clones only, minus some. The repertoire includes around 1,100,000 clones, around three quarters of them detected once, and approximately 0.95% sits in the top ten. Per germline, CDR1 MNHNS and CDR2 SASEGT. Trimming took 1 base from V and 6 from J; bases not matched to a gene: 6. CDR3 length: 15 residues. The sequencing input was memory CD4+ T cells from PBMCs. As to subset: CD45RA-negative fraction. The chain is built from TRBV6-1 and TRBJ2-1; TRBD2 matches at 7 bases. The receptor was isolated from a man younger than 35 in good health. Some clones in this sample may be carry-over from other donors' samples. CDR3 coding DNA: TGTGCCAGCAGTGAAGGCGGGAGCCTGGGCAATGAGCAGTTCTTC. As protein: CASSEGGSLGNEQFF.